Following are 31 T cell receptor beta chains from one sample sequenced in a study of low-dose radiotherapy and immunotherapy resistance in tumors. Time point here: after trial treatment. Treatment described: LDRT plus nivolumab, ipilimumab, low-dose cyclophosphamide and aspirin (RACIN trial). Over roughly 20 PCR cycles, TCRs were amplified from a constant-region primer and V-primer adapter. TCRdb analysed the reads with MiXCR anew, one entry per CDR3 protein. This table holds 40,000 to 65,000 distinct CDR3 sequences, approximately 35% found once. The sample here was PBMCs, taken after low-dose radiotherapy plus immunotherapy. The receptors shown here come from a male donor with rectosigmoid adenocarcinoma.

On this clonotype: A read error is the likely source, as a far larger clone sits one nucleotide away. The rearrangement links TRBV20-1 to TRBJ2-1, with D hard to call. The CDR3 contains 11 residues. Germline lookup yields CDR1 DFQATT and CDR2 SNEGSKA (reference sequence). V gave up 0 bases and J gave up 13 bases, with 10 bases separating them. The CDR3 nucleotides read TGCAGTGCTAGAGATGCGGAGACCCAGTTCTTC. As protein: CSARDAETQFF.

This clonotype has at least ten counts. Germline and junction disagree at one end, which may indicate a read error. The CDR3 reads CASSLAGTAVYSNRPQHF. Here the CDR3 DNA reads TGTGCCAGCAGCTTAGCGGGGACAGCCGTATATAGCAATCGGCCCCAGCATTTT. The chain combines TRBV7-8 with TRBJ1-5, with TRBD1 matching 7 bases. The CDR3 is 18 residues long. Germline assignment: CDR1 SGHVS and CDR2 FQNEAQ.

The sample holds many counts of this clonotype. This chain uses TRBV6-5 with TRBJ1-1, with TRBD1 matching 10 bases. Germline V gives CDR1 MNHEY, CDR2 SVGAGI. The length of the CDR3 is 15 residues. J lost 1 base, V lost 8 bases, and 7 bases had no gene match. CDR3 in DNA: TGTGCCAGCCGGGGGACAGGGGACCCGAACACTGAAGCTTTCTTT. Translated: CASRGTGDPNTEAFF.

The chain combines TRBV28 with TRBJ2-6, with TRBD1 matching 8 bases. V shed 4 bases and J 1 base; nucleotides not matched to a gene: 3. Germline values: CDR1 MDHEN, CDR2 SYDVKM. This CDR3 comprises 16 residues. CDR3 in amino acids: CASSSRQGSGANVLTF. CDR3 sequence (DNA): TGTGCCAGCAGTTCTAGACAGGGGTCTGGGGCCAACGTCCTGACTTTC.

This clonotype was seen ten or more times. This chain links TRBV5-1 with TRBJ2-5, with TRBD2 as a possible D gene (5 bases). V lost 0 bases to trimming and J lost 5 bases, with 17 bases between them. Per germline, CDR1 SGHRS and CDR2 YFSETQ. The CDR3 is 16 amino acids. The CDR3 DNA reads as TGCGCCAGCAGCTTGGGACCTGAAGGCAGGAGGGAGACCCAGTACTTC. As protein: CASSLGPEGRRETQYF.

The table lists this clonotype with many counts. This rearrangement joins TRBV3-1 to TRBJ1-1; D unclear. The germline CDR1 and CDR2 sequences are LGHDT and YNNKEL (reference sequence). Deletions cut 8 bases from V and 1 base from J, with 11 bases between. The length of the CDR3 is 13 residues. This CDR3 is CASSLSGNTEAFF. CDR3 bases: TGTGCCAGCTCTCTTAGTGGGAACACTGAAGCTTTCTTT.

The chain is built from TRBV20-1 and TRBJ1-3, with D perhaps matching TRBD1 (5 bases). Between the trimmed V and J ends, which lost 7 bases and 3 bases, there was a span of 16 bases. CDR3 length: 14 residues. Per the germline V gene, CDR1 is DFQATT and CDR2 is SNEGSKA (reference sequence). The CDR3 nucleotides read TGCAGTGTTAGGGGCCCAGGGAATGGAAACACCATATATTTT. This codes for CSVRGPGNGNTIYF.

In its sample, this clonotype was seen many times. V gene TRBV28 combines with J gene TRBJ1-1, with no clear D. V was pared by 5 bases and J by 8 bases, with 12 bases between. The length of the CDR3 is 12 residues. The germline gives CDR1 MDHEN, CDR2 SYDVKM. The DNA of the CDR3 is TGTGCCAGCAGTCCCCCTGTGGGCGAAGCTTTCTTT. It is translated as CASSPPVGEAFF.

The chain employs TRBV6-2 or TRBV6-3 and TRBJ2-3, with 9 positions matching TRBD1. After removal of 8 bases from V and 7 bases from J, the junction contained 10 bases not matched to a gene. The CDR3 is 14 amino acids. The germline V gene encodes CDR1 MNHEY and CDR2 SVGEGT. The DNA of the CDR3 is TGTGCCAGCCAAATCGGACAGGGGAAATATACGCAGTATTTT. Protein product: CASQIGQGKYTQYF.

The chain combines TRBV4-2 with TRBJ1-2; D is ambiguous. The CDR3 length is 12 residues. The V end lost 1 base, the J end lost 7 bases, and 7 bases lay between the germline ends. Germline CDR1 is LGHNA and CDR2 is YNFKEQ. The CDR3 is CASSQGLSGYTF. The CDR3, as DNA: TGTGCCAGCAGCCAAGGACTGTCTGGCTACACCTTC.

V gene TRBV27 combines with J gene TRBJ2-6; D remains unclear. V was shortened by 6 bases and J by 1 base, with 13 bases between the two germline ends. Germline assignment: CDR1 MNHEY and CDR2 SMNVEV (reference sequence). The CDR3 has 16 residues. The CDR3 nucleotides read TGTGCCAGCAGCGAACCGACGGCGTCTGGGGCCAACGTCCTGACTTTC. This translates into CASSEPTASGANVLTF.

This chain connects TRBV7-8 to TRBJ2-7; TRBD2 might be the D (5 bases). The germline CDR1 and CDR2 sequences are SGHVS and FQNEAQ. V was shortened by 1 base and J by 6 bases, with 10 bases between the two germline ends. This CDR3 has 13 amino acids. The CDR3 spells CASSLGGVGEQYF. The CDR3 DNA is TGTGCCAGCAGCTTAGGGGGAGTTGGCGAGCAGTACTTC.

This clonotype was seen repeatedly, ten times or more. The chain is built from TRBV11-2 and TRBJ2-3, with 7 positions matching TRBD1. The CDR3 is 15 residues long. Looked up from germline, CDR1 is SGHAT and CDR2 is FQNNGV. Trimming cost V 5 bases and J 4 bases; bases outside gene matches: 9. The CDR3 reads CASSPRGNGADTQYF. CDR3 in DNA: TGTGCCAGCAGCCCCAGGGGGAACGGCGCAGATACGCAGTATTTT. Combining the CDR3 with reference TRBV11-2 and TRBJ2-3 gives the whole variable domain EAGVAQSPRYKIIEKRQSVAFWCNPISGHATLYWYQQILGQGPKLLIQFQNNGVVDDSQLPKDRFSAERLKGVDSTLKIQPAKLEDSAVYLCASSPRGNGADTQYFGPGTRLTVL.

V gene TRBV6-2 or TRBV6-3 combines with J gene TRBJ2-1, with D uncertain. CDR1 and CDR2 (germline): MNHEY, SVGEGT. The V and J ends lost 10 bases and 10 bases respectively, with 17 bases between them. CDR3 length: 12 residues. CDR3 in DNA: TGTGCCACACGACCGCCTCCCTACGAGCAGTTCTTC. Protein: CATRPPPYEQFF.

This clonotype showed up many times. V usage is TRBV12-3 or TRBV12-4 and J usage is TRBJ2-5; 12 nucleotides line up with TRBD2. V lost 5 bases and J lost 5; bases outside the gene matches: 6. CDR3 length: 15 residues. CDR3 in amino acids: CASSVGLAGGETQYF. DNA of the CDR3: TGTGCCAGCAGTGTAGGGCTAGCGGGAGGGGAGACCCAGTACTTC.

V and J are TRBV6-2 or TRBV6-3 and TRBJ2-1; possible D gene TRBD2, 5 bases. V was cut by 5 bases and J by 5 bases, with 16 bases left in between. CDR3 length equals 15 residues. Germline V gene lookup returns CDR1 MNHEY and CDR2 SVGEGT. The CDR3: CASSDRGVNHNEQFF. CDR3 DNA sequence: TGTGCCAGCAGTGACCGGGGAGTGAACCACAATGAGCAGTTCTTC.

Comment on this clonotype: A far larger clone is a single base away, which makes a read error likely. J is TRBJ2-5 and V is TRBV5-3, with D perhaps matching TRBD2 (6 bases). TRBV5-3 is filed as an ORF, its function uncertain. The CDR3 loop spans 14 amino acids. The DNA for the CDR3 is TGTGCCAGCAGCTTGGTGGAGGGATCGGAGACCCAGTACTTC. This gives the protein CASSLVEGSETQYF.

This clonotype was recorded at least ten times. This chain links TRBV6-2 or TRBV6-3 with TRBJ1-1; a weak D match, TRBD1 (5 bases). This CDR3 has 13 amino acids. The germline gives CDR1 MNHEY, CDR2 SVGEGT. V was pared by 8 bases and J by 0 bases, with 10 bases between. This CDR3 is CASGGTLNTEAFF. CDR3 nucleotides: TGTGCCAGCGGCGGGACTTTGAACACTGAAGCTTTCTTT.

This clonotype was counted many times. The chain uses TRBV13 and TRBJ2-1; 10 bases are a match to TRBD2. CDR1 is PRHDT and CDR2 is FYEKMQ in the germline V gene (reference sequence). This CDR3 region has 16 residues. V was clipped by 5 bases and J by 5 bases; unmatched bases: 9. The DNA of the CDR3 is TGTGCCAGCAGCCTCACGGCAGCGGGGGGGAACAATGAGCAGTTCTTC. Protein product: CASSLTAAGGNNEQFF.

On this clonotype itself: Since a far larger clone is one base different, this is likely a read error. This chain links TRBV5-1 with TRBJ2-1, with 11 bases matching TRBD2. The germline V gene encodes CDR1 SGHRS and CDR2 YFSETQ. CDR3 length: 15 amino acids. J was trimmed by 10 bases and V by 4 bases; bases with no gene match: 10. CDR3 DNA sequence: TGCGCCAGCAGCGCACTAGCGGGAGTGGATTACGAGCAGTTCTTC. Translating gives CASSALAGVDYEQFF. Combining the CDR3 with reference TRBV5-1 and TRBJ2-1 gives the whole variable domain KAGVTQTPRYLIKTRGQQVTLSCSPISGHRSVSWYQQTPGQGLQFLFEYFSETQRNKGNFPGRFSGRQFSNSRSEMNVSTLELGDSALYLCASSALAGVDYEQFFGPGTRLTVL.

This clonotype came up many times. The chain joins TRBV7-8 to TRBJ2-4; a possible D gene is TRBD2 (6 bases). The CDR3 totals 14 residues. The V and J ends lost 4 bases and 6 bases respectively, with 13 bases between them. Germline V gene sequence: CDR1 SGHVS, CDR2 FQNEAQ. The CDR3 DNA reads as TGTGCCAGCAGCTACGGAGGGCGGGGAAACATTCAGTACTTC. Amino acids: CASSYGGRGNIQYF.

In this sample, this clonotype turned up many times. The rearrangement links TRBV2 to TRBJ1-1; 7 nucleotides agree with TRBD1. V lost 0 bases to trimming and J lost 6 bases; unmatched junction nucleotides: 7. Germline CDR1 reads SNHLY; CDR2 reads FYNNEI. The CDR3 runs to 15 residues. This CDR3 reads CASSEAKGAGAEAFF. Written as DNA, the CDR3 is TGTGCCAGCAGTGAAGCGAAGGGGGCAGGGGCTGAAGCTTTCTTT.

As for this clonotype: A read error may be the cause here, since a much bigger clone is one base away. This chain uses TRBV20-1 with TRBJ1-2; no reliable D call. The germline V gene has CDR1 DFQATT and CDR2 SNEGSKA (reference sequence). The CDR3 is 13 residues long. CDR3 amino acids: CRPAGVANYGYTF. CDR3 sequence (DNA): TGCAGGCCAGCGGGAGTTGCTAACTATGGCTACACCTTC.

About this clonotype itself: The DNA is left out, because the CDR3 cannot be placed on it with certainty; the CDR3 is given as TCRdb lists it. The V gene is TRBV11-2, the J gene TRBJ2-2; the D call in the table, TRBD1, was not verified against the DNA. The CDR3 spans 15 amino acids, including both terminal residues. The germline V gene encodes CDR1 SGHAT and CDR2 FQNNGV. This CDR3 reads CASSWTANTGELFFF.

A few counts support this clonotype. The rearrangement uses TRBV27 and TRBJ2-6; tentatively, D is TRBD2 (6 bases). V dropped 6 bases and J dropped 4 bases, with 16 bases sitting between them. CDR1 MNHEY and CDR2 SMNVEV come from the germline V gene (reference sequence). The CDR3 spans 16 residues. The CDR3 DNA follows: TGTGCCAGCAGGACTCTGGGGGGTACCGGGGCCAACGTCCTGACTTTC. Its protein product is CASRTLGGTGANVLTF.

The V gene is TRBV23-1, the J gene TRBJ2-3; TRBD2 agrees at 8 bases. TRBV23-1 carries the ORF label, with uncertain function. This CDR3 region has 18 residues. J was trimmed by 6 bases and V by 0 bases; bases with no gene match: 14. CDR3 residues: CASSQSPRLARGGDTQYF. The CDR3 DNA sequence: TGCGCCAGCAGTCAATCCCCTCGACTAGCGAGGGGAGGGGATACGCAGTATTTT.

This clonotype was observed at least ten times. The rearrangement links TRBV19 to TRBJ2-3; 8 positions agree with TRBD1. Unmatched junction bases numbered 6, after V lost 5 bases and J lost 2 bases. CDR1 is LNHDA and CDR2 is SQIVND in the germline V gene (reference sequence). The CDR3 consists of 15 residues. CDR3 in amino acids: CASSPRTGSTDTQYF. In DNA form, the CDR3 reads TGTGCCAGTAGTCCTCGGACAGGGTCCACAGATACGCAGTATTTT.

Many counts were recorded for this clonotype. The J gene is TRBJ1-1, the V gene TRBV5-1, with TRBD1 matching over 7 bases. The CDR3 runs to 14 residues. The J segment lost 5 bases and the V segment lost 3 bases, leaving 7 bases of the junction unmatched. The germline CDR1 and CDR2 sequences are SGHRS and YFSETQ. The CDR3 DNA follows: TGCGCCAGCAGCTCACGCCAGGGGGGGACTGAAGCTTTCTTT. Translating it yields CASSSRQGGTEAFF.

This clonotype has at least ten counts. V is TRBV4-1 and J is TRBJ2-1, with D perhaps matching TRBD1 or TRBD2 (6 bases each). This CDR3 has 17 amino acids. Trimming took off 3 bases at V and 0 bases at J, with 15 bases between the two ends. CDR1 is MGHRA and CDR2 is YSYEKL in the germline V gene. CDR3 in DNA: TGCGCCAGCAGCCAGGAGGGGGGCGGGAACTCCTACAATGAGCAGTTCTTC. It codes for CASSQEGGGNSYNEQFF.

There are many counts of this clonotype. The chain links TRBV27 to TRBJ2-5, with D perhaps TRBD1 (6 bases). Looked up from germline, CDR1 is MNHEY and CDR2 is SMNVEV (reference sequence). Between the trimmed V and J ends, which lost 3 bases and 1 base, there was a span of 9 bases. The CDR3 totals 14 residues. CDR3 sequence: CASSLDSRQETQYF. In DNA form, the CDR3 reads TGTGCCAGCAGTTTGGACAGCCGCCAAGAGACCCAGTACTTC.

This clonotype was picked up many times. The rearrangement joins TRBV23-1 to TRBJ2-7, with 7 bases fitting TRBD1. TRBV23-1 is an ORF, with its function uncertain. The CDR3 sequence is 17 residues long. V was pared by 3 bases and J by 2 bases, with 13 bases of the junction left unmatched. As DNA, the CDR3 is TGCGCCAGCAGTCATCCCTCGACAGGGTCTAAGACCTACGAGCAGTACTTC. Its translation: CASSHPSTGSKTYEQYF.